This T cell receptor beta chain was recovered during a study of blood T cell repertoires in COVID-19. The wider study: COVID-19 samples, acute and convalescent, were from the United States, Italy and Spain. In each case, the material was cDNA or gDNA derived from T cells, B-cell-depleted T cells, or PBMCs.

Original analysis: Using reference gene primer amplification, nucleated cell counts were estimated. Method: immunoSEQ multiplex PCR; TCRdb's copy keeps in-frame clones and lacks some. The DNA was the basis for D and trimming; V, J and clone size are from that table. The repertoire holds fewer than 250,000 clones, with approximately 85% as singletons. Enrollment of patients from Seattle took place during active infection, with longitudinal follow-up. J was trimmed by 4 bases and V by 5 bases; bases with no gene match: 6. Germline V CDR1 and CDR2: SGHNT, YENEEA. This CDR3 spans 15 amino acids. This TCR was recovered from an elderly woman with COVID-19, enrolled during active disease. The J gene is TRBJ2-1, the V gene TRBV11-3; 9 bases fit TRBD1. The sequencing sample was made of peripheral blood. CDR3: CASSPPGQGYNEQFF. For the CDR3, the DNA is TGTGCCAGCAGCCCCCCGGGACAGGGTTACAATGAGCAGTTCTTC.